Below are 31 T cell receptor beta chains sequenced from a single sample in a study of blood T cell repertoires in COVID-19. Profiled with immunoSEQ multiplex PCR; TCRdb holds only in-frame clones, not every one. The sample includes 250,000 or so clones, 86% of them seen just once. Sequenced material: PBMCs or T cells enriched from blood (not recorded which). The receptors originated from a woman aged 18 to 35 who had recovered from COVID-19.

Only one count was recorded for this clone. This chain joins TRBV4-1 and TRBJ1-2; possible D gene TRBD1, 6 bases. Trimming took 4 bases from V and 3 from J, leaving 21 bases between them. The CDR3 loop spans 17 amino acids. CDR1 and CDR2 (germline): MGHRA, YSYEKL. The CDR3 here is CASSRSGGQGADYGYTF. The CDR3, as DNA: TGCGCCAGCAGCCGATCGGGGGGGCAGGGAGCCGACTATGGCTACACCTTC.

This rearrangement joins TRBV19 to TRBJ2-1; TRBD2 matches at 8 bases. The V and J ends lost 5 bases and 8 bases, in that order; junction bases with no gene match: 14. The CDR3 length is 16 residues. The germline CDR1 and CDR2 sequences are LNHDA and SQIVND (reference sequence). The CDR3 nucleotides are TGTGCCAGTAGTTATTGGACTAGCCGGACGGGCGATGAGCAGTTCTTC. Translated, it gives CASSYWTSRTGDEQFF.

Comments on this clone: One end of the junction is discordant with germline, which a read error may explain. The chain links TRBV28 to TRBJ1-2; 9 nucleotides align to TRBD1. The CDR3 contains 13 residues. Germline V gives CDR1 MDHEN, CDR2 SYDVKM. For the CDR3, the DNA is TGTGCCAGCAATTTAAACAGGGGGCGTGGCTACACCTTC. Residues: CASNLNRGRGYTF.

This clone was found once. The chain carries TRBV4-1 and TRBJ1-1; D may be TRBD1 (5 bases). This CDR3 region has 17 residues. Germline V gene sequence: CDR1 MGHRA, CDR2 YSYEKL. Trimming pared 2 bases from V and 2 bases from J, leaving 18 bases between. CDR3 region: CASSQRGLQSLNTEAFF. In DNA, the CDR3 is TGCGCCAGCAGCCAACGGGGGTTACAGAGCCTCAACACTGAAGCTTTCTTT.

The rearrangement uses TRBV7-9 and TRBJ1-2, with 7 bases lining up with TRBD1. CDR3 size: 14 residues. Germline trimming cut 7 bases from V and 6 bases from J; bases unmatched to any gene: 11. Germline V lookup: CDR1 SEHNR, CDR2 FQNEAQ (reference sequence). The CDR3 DNA is TGTGCCAGCATCCCCTCGGGACAGCTGCATGGCTACACCTTC. Translating gives CASIPSGQLHGYTF.

V usage is TRBV6-5 and J usage is TRBJ2-3, with D maybe TRBD1 (5 bases). V lost 6 bases to trimming and J lost 1 base, with 11 bases between them. Germline values: CDR1 MNHEY, CDR2 SVGAGI. The CDR3 runs 14 residues. The CDR3 DNA reads TGTGCCAGCAGGTGGACATTTCGCACAGATACGCAGTATTTT. It translates to CASRWTFRTDTQYF.

The genes are TRBV4-1 and TRBJ1-6, with D tentatively TRBD1 (6 bases). Germline V gene lookup returns CDR1 MGHRA and CDR2 YSYEKL. The V end lost 3 bases, the J end lost 2 bases, and 23 bases lay between the germline ends. The CDR3 totals 20 residues. The CDR3 sequence is CASSQDPTGFAVPYNSPLHF. As DNA, the CDR3 is TGCGCCAGCAGCCAGGACCCAACAGGGTTCGCAGTCCCCTATAATTCACCCCTCCACTTT.

The chain employs TRBV4-1 and TRBJ1-2; tentatively, D is TRBD1 (6 bases). The length of the CDR3 is 15 residues. V lost 0 bases to trimming and J lost 9 bases, with 17 bases between them. Germline V gives CDR1 MGHRA, CDR2 YSYEKL. CDR3 DNA: TGCGCCAGCAGCCAAGATACAGGGCGCCTGAAGAGCTACACCTTC. It encodes CASSQDTGRLKSYTF.

The chain combines TRBV30 with TRBJ2-3, with D perhaps matching TRBD2 (5 bases). Germline lookup yields CDR1 GTSNPN and CDR2 SVGIG (reference sequence). The CDR3 runs to 14 residues. V lost 5 bases to trimming and J lost 0 bases, with 12 bases between them. CDR3 region: CAWARGESTDTQYF. The CDR3 DNA reads as TGTGCCTGGGCACGGGGAGAAAGCACAGATACGCAGTATTTT.

The chain carries TRBV4-3 and TRBJ2-1, with D perhaps TRBD2 (6 bases). From germline, CDR1 is LGHNA and CDR2 YSLEER. V gave up 0 bases and J gave up 4 bases, with 13 bases separating them. The CDR3 covers 16 residues. This chain's CDR3 is CASSQEFGGWYNEQFF. CDR3 nucleotide sequence: TGCGCCAGCAGCCAAGAATTCGGGGGATGGTACAATGAGCAGTTCTTC.

This clone was detected once. The rearrangement joins TRBV5-1 to TRBJ1-2; D is ambiguous. Germline CDR1 reads SGHRS; CDR2 reads YFSETQ. V was cut by 4 bases and J by 3 bases, with 13 bases left in between. The CDR3 sequence is 14 residues long. For the CDR3, the DNA is TGCGCCAGCAGCATTGGGCCCGCAGACTATGGCTACACCTTC. It yields the protein CASSIGPADYGYTF.

This clone was observed a handful of times. This CDR3 is CASSFFLENSPLHF. The CDR3 DNA reads as TGTGCCAGCAGCTTTTTTCTGGAGAATTCACCCCTCCACTTT. The chain combines TRBV5-5 with TRBJ1-6; D ambiguous. Trimming pared 2 bases from V and 7 bases from J, leaving 10 bases between. The CDR3 has 14 amino acids. Germline CDR1 SGHKS, CDR2 YYEKEE (reference sequence).

J is TRBJ2-1 and V is TRBV6-5; 11 bases match TRBD2. V gave up 0 bases and J gave up 8 bases; unmatched junction bases: 0. This CDR3 has 14 residues. Looked up from germline, CDR1 is MNHEY and CDR2 is SVGAGI. The CDR3 DNA reads TGTGCCAGCAGTTACTCTAGCGGGAGGGATGAGCAGTTCTTC. Translation gives CASSYSSGRDEQFF.

This rearrangement joins TRBV28 to TRBJ2-7; TRBD2 matches at 9 bases. CDR1 and CDR2 from the germline V gene are MDHEN and SYDVKM. Trimming took 3 bases from V and 3 from J; bases not matched to a gene: 6. This CDR3 is 15 amino acids long. The CDR3 protein is CASSLPLAGLYEQYF. As DNA, the CDR3 is TGTGCCAGCAGTTTGCCACTAGCGGGCCTCTACGAGCAGTACTTC.

The chain combines TRBV11-3 with TRBJ2-7, with 9 bases identical to TRBD1. Germline CDR1 is SGHNT and CDR2 is YENEEA. The junction had 5 bases not matched to a gene; V was cut back by 1 base and J by 7 bases. The CDR3 has 14 amino acids. CDR3 in DNA: TGTGCCAGCAGCTTAGTACAGGGGGCGGGTGAGCAGTACTTC. Its translation: CASSLVQGAGEQYF. Supplemented by reference TRBV11-3 and TRBJ2-7, the full variable domain reads EAGVVQSPRYKIIEKKQPVAFWCNPISGHNTLYWYLQNLGQGPELLIRYENEEAVDDSQLPKDRFSAERLKGVDSTLKIQPAELGDSAVYLCASSLVQGAGEQYFGPGTRLTVT.

As concerns this clone: This CDR3 is also generated by other DNA sequences in the sample. The chain carries TRBV25-1 and TRBJ2-3; D not resolved. This CDR3 has 14 amino acids. V gave up 1 base and J gave up 2 bases, with 7 bases separating them. The germline gives CDR1 MGHDK, CDR2 SYGVNS. This chain's CDR3 is CASSEFSLTDTQYF. CDR3 sequence (DNA): TGTGCCAGCAGTGAATTTAGCCTCACAGATACGCAGTATTTT.

The chain links TRBV6-5 to TRBJ1-1; D is unresolved. The CDR3 loop spans 16 amino acids. V lost 2 bases, J lost 3 bases, and 16 bases lay in between. Germline lookup yields CDR1 MNHEY and CDR2 SVGAGI. The CDR3: CASSYNTARMDTEAFF. The CDR3 nucleotides read TGTGCCAGCAGTTACAACACCGCCAGGATGGACACTGAAGCTTTCTTT.

This sequence joins TRBV28 and TRBJ1-1; D not resolved. Germline V gene sequence: CDR1 MDHEN, CDR2 SYDVKM. Trimming stripped 6 bases from V and 4 bases from J, with 21 bases between. The CDR3 spans 16 residues. The CDR3 sequence is CASRLFRGFVGTEAFF. CDR3 nucleotides: TGTGCCAGCAGACTATTCCGTGGCTTTGTAGGCACTGAAGCTTTCTTT.

The gene calls are TRBV7-9 and TRBJ2-7; a possible D gene is TRBD1 (6 bases). Germline CDR1 is SEHNR and CDR2 is FQNEAQ (reference sequence). V lost 1 base and J lost 7, with 8 bases in between. The CDR3 is 12 residues long. CDR3 sequence reads: CASSLVGTEQYF. CDR3 in DNA: TGTGCCAGCAGCTTAGTTGGGACAGAGCAGTACTTC.

This chain connects TRBV28 to TRBJ2-2; D is possibly TRBD2 (6 bases). The CDR3 is 17 amino acids. The ends were cut back, 5 bases at V and 2 bases at J, with 18 bases in the middle. The germline V gene has CDR1 MDHEN and CDR2 SYDVKM. In DNA, the CDR3 is TGTGCCAGCAGTGCGCTCGGGAGCGGCGTAAACACCGGGGAGCTGTTTTTT. Its translation: CASSALGSGVNTGELFF.

The chain carries TRBV29-1 and TRBJ1-3; D perhaps matches TRBD1 (6 bases). V lost 3 bases, J lost 0 bases, and 9 bases lay in between. This CDR3 region has 14 residues. The germline CDR1 and CDR2 sequences are SQVTM and ANQGSEA. The DNA of the CDR3 is TGCAGCGTTGACCGAGGGGGCTCTGGAAACACCATATATTTT. Residues: CSVDRGGSGNTIYF. The full variable domain, with the rest looked up from reference TRBV29-1 and TRBJ1-3, is SAVISQKPSRDICQRGTSLTIQCQVDSQVTMMFWYRQQPGQSLTLIATANQGSEATYESGFVIDKFPISRPNLTFSTLTVSNMSPEDSSIYLCSVDRGGSGNTIYFGEGSWLTVV.

The chain combines TRBV5-3 with TRBJ2-2, with 7 bases matching TRBD1. TRBV5-3 is designated an ORF whose function remains uncertain. The CDR3 length is 17 residues. The V gene end was trimmed by 4 bases and the J gene end by 3 bases; junction bases not matched to a gene: 12. CDR3 bases: TGTGCCAGAAGCCCTCTTTACAGGGGTGTCGACACCGGGGAGCTGTTTTTT. Translated, it gives CARSPLYRGVDTGELFF.

The CDR3 protein is CASSMGGDYEQYF. In DNA, the CDR3 is TGTGCCAGCAGCATGGGAGGGGACTACGAGCAGTACTTC. This chain joins TRBV7-8 and TRBJ2-7; 7 nucleotides agree with TRBD2. Germline V gives CDR1 SGHVS, CDR2 FQNEAQ. This CDR3 has 13 amino acids. J lost 3 bases, V lost 5 bases, and 4 bases had no gene match.

J is TRBJ2-3 and V is TRBV2; 10 bases align to TRBD2. Germline V gene sequence: CDR1 SNHLY, CDR2 FYNNEI. J lost 5 bases, V lost 5 bases, and 19 bases had no gene match. The CDR3 runs to 19 residues. CDR3 region: CASSLPFNSSGRARDTQYF. The CDR3 DNA is TGTGCCAGCAGTCTACCATTCAATTCCAGCGGGAGGGCGAGAGATACGCAGTATTTT. The complete variable domain, with remaining parts taken from reference TRBV2 and TRBJ2-3, reads EPEVTQTPSHQVTQMGQEVILRCVPISNHLYFYWYRQILGQKVEFLVSFYNNEISEKSEIFDDQFSVERPDGSNFTLKIRSTKLEDSAMYFCASSLPFNSSGRARDTQYFGPGTRLTVL.

This clone was counted a single time. The rearrangement links TRBV28 to TRBJ2-1; 14 positions match TRBD2. The CDR3 has 16 amino acids. V lost 6 bases to trimming and J lost 4 bases; unmatched junction nucleotides: 5. Germline V gene data show CDR1 as MDHEN and CDR2 as SYDVKM. The CDR3 here is CASSPGTSGGYNEQFF. The CDR3 region has the DNA TGTGCCAGCAGCCCCGGGACTAGCGGGGGTTACAATGAGCAGTTCTTC.

This chain's CDR3 is CASSEGTGFGGYTF. The CDR3 region has the DNA TGTGCCAGCAGTGAAGGGACAGGGTTTGGTGGCTACACCTTC. The rearrangement links TRBV6-1 to TRBJ1-2, with 8 bases lining up with TRBD1. This CDR3 is 14 amino acids long. Germline V lookup: CDR1 MNHNS, CDR2 SASEGT. The J segment lost 7 bases and the V segment lost 1 base, leaving 5 bases of the junction unmatched.

This clone was seen a few times. The rearrangement uses TRBV3-1 (or the pseudogene TRBV3-2) and TRBJ1-5; tentative D call: TRBD1 (5 bases). Trimming removed 4 bases at V and 1 base at J, with 8 bases between. Per the germline V gene, CDR1 is LGHDT and CDR2 is YNNKEL (reference sequence). The CDR3 covers 14 residues. The CDR3 sequence: CASSLGLSNQPQHF. The CDR3 DNA reads as TGTGCCAGCAGCCTGGGACTGAGCAATCAGCCCCAGCATTTT.

There are a few counts of this clone. The rearrangement links TRBV6-5 to TRBJ1-1; D gene ambiguous. Germline CDR1 MNHEY, CDR2 SVGAGI. V gave up 7 bases and J gave up 0 bases, with 9 bases separating them. The CDR3 covers 13 residues. The CDR3 DNA sequence: TGTGCCAGCACCTCAAACATGAACACTGAAGCTTTCTTT. Protein sequence: CASTSNMNTEAFF.

V is TRBV19 and J is TRBJ1-6; D call uncertain. CDR3 length: 15 amino acids. Trimming removed 4 bases from V and 8 bases from J, with 15 bases in between. CDR1 and CDR2 (germline): LNHDA, SQIVND (reference sequence). For the CDR3, the DNA is TGTGCCAGTAGTAGCCGGCGGATCCGTTATTCACCCCTCCACTTT. This encodes CASSSRRIRYSPLHF.

The chain couples TRBV29-1 to TRBJ2-3; TRBD2 matches at 9 bases. This CDR3 is built from 17 residues. Germline values: CDR1 SQVTM, CDR2 ANQGSEA. V was clipped by 2 bases and J by 0 bases; unmatched bases: 9. The CDR3 here is CSVEKAGGRSSTDTQYF. Here the CDR3 DNA reads TGCAGCGTTGAAAAAGCGGGGGGTCGTTCTAGCACAGATACGCAGTATTTT.

The CDR3 DNA sequence: TGTGCCTGGAAGCTAGCGGGGGGCACAGATACGCAGTATTTT. Translating it yields CAWKLAGGTDTQYF. This sequence joins TRBV30 and TRBJ2-3, with 10 bases identical to TRBD2. Looked up from germline, CDR1 is GTSNPN and CDR2 is SVGIG (reference sequence). After removal of 4 bases from V and 1 base from J, the junction contained 2 bases not matched to a gene. The CDR3 has 14 amino acids.